Below are 27 T cell receptor beta chains sequenced from a single sample in a study of CD8 T cells in ankylosing spondylitis. TCRdb called the 5' RACE reads again in MiXCR, with one record for every CDR3 protein. The table records some 270,000 distinct CDR3 sequences, more than 15% of them present only once. Sequencing was carried out using blood, either unsorted or a sorted T cell fraction (not recorded which). These receptor sequences come from a male donor with ankylosing spondylitis or in good health (not recorded which).

This clonotype came up a few times. In DNA form, the CDR3 reads TGTGCCATCAGTGATAGGGGGACAGCCCTTGACGAGCAGTACTTC. This encodes CAISDRGTALDEQYF. V and J are TRBV10-3 and TRBJ2-7, with 7 positions matching TRBD1. Trimming at V came to 3 bases and at J to 5 bases, leaving 10 bases not matched to a gene. In germline, CDR1 is ENHRY, CDR2 SYGVKD. This CDR3 is 15 amino acids long.

Ten or more counts support this clonotype. The J gene is TRBJ2-1, the V gene TRBV5-1, with 7 bases lining up with TRBD2. V lost 2 bases to trimming and J lost 3 bases; unmatched junction nucleotides: 5. Germline CDR1 is SGHRS and CDR2 is YFSETQ. The CDR3 runs to 15 residues. The CDR3 sequence is CASSFASSGYNEQFF. The CDR3 coding sequence is TGCGCCAGCAGCTTTGCGTCTAGCGGCTACAATGAGCAGTTCTTC.

This clonotype was seen only a few times. The chain carries TRBV29-1 and TRBJ2-7; TRBD1 or TRBD2 may be the D gene (5 bases each). This CDR3 is 15 amino acids long. Trimming stripped 4 bases from V and 3 bases from J, with 19 bases between. CDR1 is SQVTM, CDR2 ANQGSEA, per germline. CDR3 amino acids: CSVVGGGRAIYEQYF. CDR3 DNA sequence: TGCAGCGTTGTAGGAGGCGGCAGGGCAATCTACGAGCAGTACTTC.

The rearrangement links TRBV29-1 to TRBJ2-7; 8 bases are shared with TRBD1. J was trimmed by 4 bases and V by 0 bases; bases with no gene match: 11. This CDR3 region has 16 residues. Germline V gene sequence: CDR1 SQVTM, CDR2 ANQGSEA. The CDR3 DNA is TGCAGCGTTGAAGATGAGAGAGGGACAGGACCATACGAGCAGTACTTC. Translated: CSVEDERGTGPYEQYF.

The CDR3 region is CASSPSGVHEQYF. As DNA, the CDR3 is TGCGCCAGCAGCCCTTCCGGGGTCCACGAGCAGTACTTC. The rearrangement uses TRBV4-1 and TRBJ2-7, with D perhaps matching TRBD2 (5 bases). V was trimmed by 4 bases and J by 5 bases, leaving 12 bases between them. The CDR3 has 13 amino acids. The V gene's germline CDR1 is MGHRA and CDR2 YSYEKL.

This sequence joins TRBV6-5 and TRBJ1-6; TRBD1 is a possible D gene (5 bases). The CDR3 is 14 amino acids. Deletions cut 2 bases from V and 7 bases from J, with 9 bases between. Looked up from germline, CDR1 is MNHEY and CDR2 is SVGAGI. Here the CDR3 reads CASSYRGSNSPLHF. DNA for the CDR3: TGTGCCAGCAGTTACAGGGGTTCGAATTCACCCCTCCACTTT.

This rearrangement joins TRBV4-1 to TRBJ2-7, with D unresolved. Germline values: CDR1 MGHRA, CDR2 YSYEKL. V gave up 8 bases and J gave up 0 bases, with 14 bases separating them. The CDR3 length is 14 residues. The CDR3 DNA sequence: TGCGCCAGCCAAAGCCCATTGAGCTCCTACGAGCAGTACTTC. Translated, it gives CASQSPLSSYEQYF.

V is TRBV4-3 and J is TRBJ1-5, with 8 bases matching TRBD1. J was trimmed by 6 bases and V by 4 bases; bases with no gene match: 8. The CDR3 loop spans 15 amino acids. Per germline, CDR1 LGHNA and CDR2 YSLEER. CDR3 bases: TGCGCCAGCAGCCCTTGGACAGGGAACGCTCAGCCCCAGCATTTT. Translation gives CASSPWTGNAQPQHF.

In this sample, this clonotype turned up a few times. The rearrangement links TRBV7-9 to TRBJ2-7; tentative D call: TRBD1 (5 bases). This CDR3 comprises 15 residues. Germline V gene data show CDR1 as SEHNR and CDR2 as FQNEAQ (reference sequence). V lost 5 bases and J 5 bases, leaving 19 bases between the germline ends. This CDR3 reads CASSPRDLQSNEQYF. The CDR3 nucleotides are TGTGCCAGCAGCCCCAGGGATCTCCAATCCAACGAGCAGTACTTC.

V is TRBV6-5 and J is TRBJ1-5, with D uncertain. Looked up from germline, CDR1 is MNHEY and CDR2 is SVGAGI. Trimming cost V 2 bases and J 4 bases, with 6 bases left between them. The CDR3 has 13 residues. The CDR3 is CASSYRGNQPQHF. The CDR3 DNA reads as TGTGCCAGCAGTTACCGCGGGAATCAGCCCCAGCATTTT.

This clonotype was seen a handful of times. The V call is TRBV27, the J call TRBJ2-5; perhaps D is TRBD1 or TRBD2 (5 bases each). The V gene's germline CDR1 is MNHEY and CDR2 SMNVEV (reference sequence). This CDR3 comprises 16 residues. Trimming stripped 4 bases from V and 5 bases from J, with 20 bases between. The CDR3 is CASSSLWDRVGETQYF. In DNA form, the CDR3 reads TGTGCCAGCAGTTCTCTTTGGGACCGCGTAGGGGAGACCCAGTACTTC.

This clonotype was seen ten or more times. The chain couples TRBV6-5 to TRBJ2-7; no definite D call. Germline V gene data show CDR1 as MNHEY and CDR2 as SVGAGI. The CDR3 totals 16 residues. The V gene lost 0 bases and the J gene lost 2 bases, with 14 bases spanning the gap. CDR3 DNA: TGTGCCAGCAGTTACTCCCCCGAGAGCCTAGCCTACGAGCAGTACTTC. Translation gives CASSYSPESLAYEQYF.

This clonotype came up a few times. This chain connects TRBV20-1 to TRBJ2-7, with 10 bases that match TRBD2. This CDR3 spans 15 amino acids. The ends lost 0 bases at V and 5 bases at J; junction bases unmatched: 7. The germline gives CDR1 DFQATT, CDR2 SNEGSKA (reference sequence). CDR3 in amino acids: CSARELAGRIDEQYF. In DNA form, the CDR3 reads TGCAGTGCTAGAGAACTAGCGGGACGAATCGACGAGCAGTACTTC.

This chain joins TRBV5-6 and TRBJ1-5; D gene uncertain. CDR1 SGHDT and CDR2 YYEEEE come from the germline V gene. Between the trimmed V and J ends, which lost 0 bases and 3 bases, there was a span of 10 bases. The CDR3 length is 15 residues. CDR3 DNA: TGTGCCAGCAGCTTGGCAATCGGACCCAATCAGCCCCAGCATTTT. This translates into CASSLAIGPNQPQHF.

The chain employs TRBV11-2 and TRBJ2-4, with 9 bases fitting TRBD1. The CDR3 extends over 16 amino acids. Germline CDR1 reads SGHAT; CDR2 reads FQNNGV. Unmatched junction bases numbered 20, after V lost 5 bases and J lost 15 bases. CDR3 sequence (DNA): TGTGCCAGCAGCACGACAGGGGGTTTGACTAGAGAGGTCTGGTACTTC. This translates into CASSTTGGLTREVWYF.

This clonotype was found many times. The rearrangement links TRBV29-1 to TRBJ2-5, with D unclear. CDR1 is SQVTM and CDR2 is ANQGSEA in the germline V gene. Deletions cut 3 bases from V and 0 bases from J, with 8 bases between. This CDR3 is 13 amino acids long. The CDR3 sequence is CSVDDGDQETQYF. CDR3 DNA: TGCAGCGTTGACGACGGAGACCAAGAGACCCAGTACTTC.

V usage is TRBV12-3 or TRBV12-4 and J usage is TRBJ2-7, with 11 bases matching TRBD2. The V gene end was trimmed by 1 base and the J gene end by 9 bases; junction bases not matched to a gene: 11. This CDR3 contains 16 residues. CDR3 region: CASSLGASGRITGQYF. As DNA, the CDR3 is TGTGCCAGCAGTTTAGGGGCTAGCGGGAGGATTACGGGGCAGTACTTC.

This clonotype occurred once. This chain connects TRBV5-5 to TRBJ2-7; possible D gene TRBD2, 5 bases. CDR1 and CDR2 from the germline V gene are SGHKS and YYEKEE (reference sequence). CDR3 size: 15 residues. Deletions cut 2 bases from V and 3 bases from J, with 15 bases between. CDR3 residues: CASSFFPGTDYEQYF. CDR3 bases: TGTGCCAGCAGCTTTTTTCCGGGAACGGACTACGAGCAGTACTTC.

The chain couples TRBV4-3 to TRBJ2-7, with a weak D call TRBD2 (6 bases). The CDR3 is 19 residues long. CDR1 LGHNA and CDR2 YSLEER come from the germline V gene. V lost 0 bases, J lost 3 bases, and 24 bases lay in between. This CDR3 is CASSQDRIGASGYRYEQYF. The CDR3 region has the DNA TGCGCCAGCAGCCAAGATCGAATAGGTGCGAGCGGGTACCGCTACGAGCAGTACTTC.

This clonotype came up a few times. This chain uses TRBV12-3 or TRBV12-4 with TRBJ2-1; D could derive from TRBD1 or TRBD2 (6 bases each). The CDR3 spans 16 residues. Trimming pared 7 bases from V and 4 bases from J, leaving 20 bases between. The CDR3 region is CASKTPGGAGYNEQFF. For the CDR3, the DNA is TGTGCCAGCAAAACCCCCGGGGGCGCGGGGTACAATGAGCAGTTCTTC.

This clonotype was counted a few times. J is TRBJ1-4 and V is TRBV4-3; no reliable D call. Per germline, CDR1 LGHNA and CDR2 YSLEER. The V end was cut by 4 bases, the J end by 0 bases, with 12 bases between. The CDR3 loop spans 16 amino acids. CDR3 residues: CASSPGRYATNEKLFF. CDR3 in DNA: TGCGCCAGCAGCCCCGGAAGATATGCAACTAATGAAAAACTGTTTTTT.

This clonotype was picked up a small number of times. The gene calls are TRBV7-8 and TRBJ1-4, with D perhaps TRBD1 (6 bases). In germline, CDR1 is SGHVS, CDR2 FQNEAQ. Trimming took off 1 base at V and 0 bases at J, with 15 bases between the two ends. The CDR3 sequence is 18 residues long. The CDR3 sequence is CASSLGYRATTTNEKLFF. CDR3 DNA: TGTGCCAGCAGCTTAGGATACAGGGCTACTACAACTAATGAAAAACTGTTTTTT.

This clonotype has only a few counts. The chain combines TRBV4-3 with TRBJ2-2, with D perhaps matching TRBD2 (5 bases). V lost 1 base to trimming and J lost 8 bases, with 14 bases between them. This CDR3 is 15 amino acids long. Germline-derived CDR1 and CDR2 are LGHNA and YSLEER. The CDR3 region is CASSQGVGSGGELFF. CDR3 nucleotides: TGCGCCAGCAGCCAAGGGGTGGGGAGCGGAGGGGAGCTGTTTTTT.

There are many counts of this clonotype. The V gene is TRBV4-3, the J gene TRBJ2-7; D might be TRBD2 (5 bases). The CDR3 spans 14 residues. Germline CDR1 LGHNA, CDR2 YSLEER. V was cut by 0 bases and J by 1 base, with 7 bases left in between. The CDR3, as DNA: TGCGCCAGCAGCCAAGATAGCGTTTCCTACGAGCAGTACTTC. Amino acid sequence: CASSQDSVSYEQYF.

This clonotype was counted many times. This rearrangement joins TRBV25-1 to TRBJ2-7; unclear D gene. V lost 4 bases, J lost 3 bases, and 13 bases lay in between. Germline CDR1 and CDR2: MGHDK and SYGVNS. The CDR3 totals 14 residues. The CDR3 region has the DNA TGTGCCAGCAGTGGAAGGGTGTGGAACTACGAGCAGTACTTC. Translation: CASSGRVWNYEQYF.

This clonotype has ten or more counts. The chain couples TRBV7-9 to TRBJ2-1; 9 nucleotides align to TRBD2. There are 14 residues in the CDR3. After removal of 8 bases from V and 8 bases from J, the junction contained 10 bases not matched to a gene. Looked up from germline, CDR1 is SEHNR and CDR2 is FQNEAQ (reference sequence). The CDR3, as DNA: TGTGCCAGCTCTCCTGTGACTAGCGGCCATGAGCAGTTCTTC. Translated, it gives CASSPVTSGHEQFF. The full variable domain, with the rest looked up from reference TRBV7-9 and TRBJ2-1, is DTGVSQNPRHKITKRGQNVTFRCDPISEHNRLYWYRQTLGQGPEFLTYFQNEAQLEKSRLLSDRFSAERPKGSFSTLEIQRTEQGDSAMYLCASSPVTSGHEQFFGPGTRLTVL.

The J gene is TRBJ2-2, the V gene TRBV6-5; D uncertain. Germline-derived CDR1 and CDR2 are MNHEY and SVGAGI. With 2 bases removed from V and 2 bases from J, the gap between germline ends came to 6 bases. The CDR3 loop spans 14 amino acids. CDR3 loop: CASSYGVNTGELFF. The CDR3 nucleotides read TGTGCCAGCAGTTACGGGGTTAACACCGGGGAGCTGTTTTTT.